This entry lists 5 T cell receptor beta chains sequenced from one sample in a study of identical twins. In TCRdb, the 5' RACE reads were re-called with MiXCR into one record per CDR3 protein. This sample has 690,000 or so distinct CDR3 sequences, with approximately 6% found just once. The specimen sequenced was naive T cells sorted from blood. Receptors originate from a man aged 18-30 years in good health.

CDR3 residues: CASSIRGRLADYNEQFF. The CDR3 DNA is TGTGCCAGTAGTATTAGGGGTAGACTAGCGGACTACAATGAGCAGTTCTTC. The chain combines TRBV19 with TRBJ2-1, with 9 bases matching TRBD2. Germline V lookup: CDR1 LNHDA, CDR2 SQIVND (reference sequence). V was pared by 3 bases and J by 3 bases, with 9 bases of the junction left unmatched. The CDR3 is made up of 17 amino acids.

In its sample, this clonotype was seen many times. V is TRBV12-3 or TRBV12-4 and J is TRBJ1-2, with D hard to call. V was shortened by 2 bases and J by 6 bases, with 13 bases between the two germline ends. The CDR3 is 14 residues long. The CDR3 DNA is TGTGCCAGCAGTTTACACGGAGGGAGGGATGGCTACACCTTC. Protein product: CASSLHGGRDGYTF.

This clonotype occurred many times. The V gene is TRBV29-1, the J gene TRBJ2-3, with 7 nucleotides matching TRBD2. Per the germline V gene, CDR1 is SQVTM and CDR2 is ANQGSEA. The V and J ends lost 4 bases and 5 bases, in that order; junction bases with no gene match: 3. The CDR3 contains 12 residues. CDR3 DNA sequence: TGCAGCGTTGGCGGGAGAGGAGATACGCAGTATTTT. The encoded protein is CSVGGRGDTQYF.

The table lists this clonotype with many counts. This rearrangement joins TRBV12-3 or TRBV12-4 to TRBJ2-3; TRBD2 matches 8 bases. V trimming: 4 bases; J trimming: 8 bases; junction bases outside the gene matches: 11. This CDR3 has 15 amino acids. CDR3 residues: CASSSPSGSSGTQYF. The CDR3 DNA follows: TGTGCCAGCAGTTCCCCCAGCGGGAGCTCGGGTACGCAGTATTTT.

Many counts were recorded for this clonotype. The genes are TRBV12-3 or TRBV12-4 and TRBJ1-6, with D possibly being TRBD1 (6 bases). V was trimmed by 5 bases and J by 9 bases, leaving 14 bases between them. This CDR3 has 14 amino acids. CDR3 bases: TGTGCCAGCAGTGACTGGACAGTAGGTTCACCCCTCCACTTT. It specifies CASSDWTVGSPLHF.